This is a list of T cell receptor beta chains from one sample in a study of T cells in Graves' hyperthyroidism and ophthalmopathy. One entry per CDR3 protein, called by TCRdb with MiXCR from the multiplex PCR reads. The table records approximately 600,000 distinct CDR3 sequences, more than 20% of them present only once. The sequenced sample was blood. These receptors were taken from a young man with Graves' ophthalmopathy. Both conserved end residues are part of each CDR3. A D gene is named only where the DNA matches it firmly. Where a row states a size, it is once, few, many or the class of an expanded clone; other rows omit it.

>TRBJ1-6|.|TRBV12-3/TRBV12-4|15|.
CASSQNVLRSSPLHF
TGTGCCAGCAGCCAAAACGTTCTCCGGAGTTCACCCCTCCACTTT
>TRBJ2-5|many|TRBV5-1|14|.
CASSLEGGGETQYF
TGCGCCAGCAGCTTAGAGGGAGGTGGAGAGACCCAGTACTTC
>TRBJ1-1|.|TRBV28|16|.
CASSFSSSWGETEAFF
TGTGCCAGCAGTTTCAGTTCCTCATGGGGCGAAACTGAAGCTTTCTTT
>TRBJ2-7|many|TRBV3-1|13|.
CASSQALHGEQYF
TGTGCCAGCAGCCAAGCCCTTCATGGCGAGCAGTACTTC
>TRBJ2-1|few|TRBV20-1|16|.
CSARTGGAASYNEQFF
TGCAGTGCTAGAACTGGGGGGGCCGCGTCCTACAATGAGCAGTTCTTC
>TRBJ1-1|many|TRBV7-2|15|.
CASKQQTSLNTEAFF
TGTGCCAGCAAGCAGCAGACGTCCCTGAACACTGAAGCTTTCTTT
>TRBJ2-3|.|TRBV5-1|14|TRBD2
CASSRAGVSDTQYF
TGCGCCAGCAGCCGAGCGGGAGTATCGGATACGCAGTATTTT
>TRBJ1-2|.|TRBV12-3/TRBV12-4|15|TRBD1
CASSLRTGVPVGYTF
TGTGCCAGCAGCTTAAGAACAGGGGTCCCGGTTGGCTACACCTTC
>TRBJ1-1|.|TRBV25-1|13|.
CASSEGAGREAFF
TGTGCCAGCAGTGAGGGGGCAGGGCGTGAAGCTTTCTTT
>TRBJ2-1|few|TRBV6-1|13|.
CATEDSTYNEQFF
TGTGCCACCGAAGACTCGACCTACAATGAGCAGTTCTTC
>TRBJ2-7|many|TRBV28|15|TRBD1
CASSASGQGINEQYF
TGTGCCAGCAGTGCCTCGGGACAGGGGATCAACGAGCAGTACTTC
>TRBJ1-2|few|TRBV6-1|14|TRBD1
CASSYDREATGYTF
TGTGCCAGCAGTTATGACAGGGAGGCTACAGGCTACACCTTC
>TRBJ1-2|many|TRBV28|11|.
CASSPGVGYTF
TGTGCCAGCAGTCCAGGGGTAGGCTACACCTTC
>TRBJ1-2|.|TRBV27|16|TRBD1
CASSLGWGQGGPGYTF
TGTGCCAGCAGTTTAGGATGGGGGCAGGGGGGTCCTGGCTACACCTTC
>TRBJ2-7|.|TRBV20-1|16|.
CSARGPDGRDPYEQYF
TGCAGTGCTAGAGGCCCCGACGGGCGCGACCCCTACGAGCAGTACTTC
>TRBJ1-3|.|TRBV6-1|16|.
CASSDRQDWSGNTIYF
TGTGCCAGCAGTGATCGACAGGACTGGAGTGGAAACACCATATATTTT
>TRBJ1-2|.|TRBV29-1|17|.
CSVDLTAAAPTGYGYTF
TGCAGCGTTGACCTTACCGCCGCGGCCCCGACGGGCTATGGCTACACCTTC
>TRBJ2-5|.|TRBV5-1|16|TRBD2
CASSQGTSGTQETQYF
TGCGCCAGCAGCCAAGGGACTAGCGGGACCCAAGAGACCCAGTACTTC
>TRBJ2-5|once|TRBV24-1|15|TRBD2
CATSFPGLAGGTQYF
TGTGCCACCAGCTTCCCGGGACTAGCGGGAGGAACCCAGTACTTC
>TRBJ2-7|.|TRBV20-1|13|.
CSARKTGSYEQYF
TGCAGTGCTAGGAAGACGGGGTCCTACGAGCAGTACTTC
>TRBJ1-1|few|TRBV6-1|17|.
CASIRTALGTSNTEAFF
TGTGCCAGCATTCGGACGGCCTTGGGGACTTCAAACACTGAAGCTTTCTTT
>TRBJ2-1|.|TRBV3-1|15|.
CASSLARESLGEQFF
TGTGCCAGCAGCCTCGCCAGGGAGTCTCTGGGTGAGCAGTTCTTC
>TRBJ2-7|many|TRBV3-1|15|TRBD2
CASSQGLAGGHEQYF
TGCGCCAGCAGCCAGGGACTAGCGGGAGGCCACGAGCAGTACTTC
>TRBJ2-7|few|TRBV24-1|14|.
CATSEGQGKDEQYF
TGTGCCACCAGTGAAGGGCAGGGTAAGGACGAGCAGTACTTC
>TRBJ2-1|many|TRBV5-1|11|.
CASSSGSGQFF
TGCGCCAGCAGCTCAGGGTCTGGGCAGTTCTTC
>TRBJ1-1|few|TRBV6-5|16|.
CASSYGGYSVNTEAFF
TGTGCCAGCAGTTACGGGGGCTACTCCGTGAACACTGAAGCTTTCTTT
>TRBJ1-6|many|TRBV3-1|16|TRBD1
CASSPVQGASNSPLHF
TGTGCCAGCAGCCCTGTACAGGGGGCCTCAAATTCACCCCTCCACTTT
>TRBJ2-5|few|TRBV12-5|14|.
CASGPDGVRETQYF
TGTGCTAGTGGTCCTGACGGGGTACGGGAGACCCAGTACTTC
>TRBJ1-6|.|TRBV12-3/TRBV12-4|14|.
CASRNWTENSPLHF
TGTGCCAGCAGGAATTGGACAGAAAACTCACCCCTCCACTTT
>TRBJ1-2|many|TRBV30|13|.
CAWSVTGDYGYTF
TGTGCCTGGAGTGTAACCGGGGACTATGGCTACACCTTC
>TRBJ1-1|many|TRBV6-6|16|.
CASSYSFRMGNTEAFF
TGTGCCAGCAGTTACTCTTTTCGTATGGGGAACACTGAAGCTTTCTTT
>TRBJ2-1|.|TRBV12-3/TRBV12-4|15|.
CASSLQSGSSNEQFF
TGTGCCAGCAGTTTACAGTCCGGGAGCAGCAATGAGCAGTTCTTC
>TRBJ2-7|few|TRBV7-9|12|.
CASSLEGRLQYF
TGTGCCAGCAGCTTAGAAGGGAGATTGCAGTACTTC